These 28 T cell receptor beta chains originate from one sample sequenced in a study of cytomegalovirus exposure and HLA in healthy donors. With 60 Vbeta and 13 Jbeta primers, the PCR was carried out. Assay used: immunoSEQ multiplex PCR; TCRdb lists only in-frame clones, some missing. Here the sample spans approximately 120,000 clones, 75% to 90% being singletons. The sequenced sample was PBMCs. These receptors all stem from a man aged 25-40 years in good health and CMV-seropositive.

The rearrangement uses TRBV27 and TRBJ2-1, with TRBD1 matching over 7 bases. The CDR3 has 17 residues. The germline gives CDR1 MNHEY, CDR2 SMNVEV (reference sequence). V lost 7 bases to trimming and J lost 4 bases; unmatched junction nucleotides: 16. CDR3 nucleotides: TGTGCCAGCAAGCCCCCAGTGAAGGGGGCGTATTACAATGAGCAGTTCTTC. Its protein product is CASKPPVKGAYYNEQFF.

This clone was seen once. The genes are TRBV6-6 and TRBJ1-1; D is perhaps TRBD1 (6 bases). The germline V and J ends were trimmed by 7 bases and 1 base, with 13 bases remaining between them. Germline assignment: CDR1 MNHNY and CDR2 SVGAGI (reference sequence). The CDR3 consists of 14 residues. CDR3 sequence (DNA): TGTGCCAGCAACCGCATACAGGGGAACACTGAAGCTTTCTTT. This codes for CASNRIQGNTEAFF.

The genes are TRBV14 and TRBJ2-1, with 12 bases fitting TRBD2. CDR1 is SGHDN and CDR2 is FVKESK in the germline V gene. Trimming cost V 3 bases and J 9 bases; bases outside gene matches: 12. The CDR3 runs 17 residues. The CDR3 region has the DNA TGTGCCAGCAGCCACCTCCTTCTAGCGGGGGGGCGTCGTGAGCAGTTCTTC. Residues: CASSHLLLAGGRREQFF.

CDR3 loop: CASSLIPGQGNEQFF. Written as DNA, the CDR3 is TGTGCCAGCAGCTTAATTCCGGGACAGGGCAATGAGCAGTTCTTC. This chain joins TRBV7-3 and TRBJ2-1; 9 nucleotides align to TRBD1. The germline V gene encodes CDR1 SGHTA and CDR2 FQGTGA. V trimming: 1 base; J trimming: 6 bases; junction bases outside the gene matches: 4. CDR3 length: 15 amino acids.

J is TRBJ1-6 and V is TRBV14; TRBD1 is a possible D gene (6 bases). V lost 1 base to trimming and J lost 1 base, with 11 bases between them. The CDR3 contains 17 residues. Germline V gene sequence: CDR1 SGHDN, CDR2 FVKESK. CDR3 amino acids: CASSQGKRGSYNSPLHF. CDR3 DNA sequence: TGTGCCAGCAGCCAAGGAAAGAGGGGGTCCTATAATTCACCCCTCCACTTT.

The chain carries TRBV29-1 and TRBJ2-1, with TRBD2 matching 9 bases. The CDR3 totals 13 residues. CDR1 is SQVTM and CDR2 is ANQGSEA in the germline V gene. The CDR3 DNA reads TGCAGGGTCTGGGTAGCGGGGGTAAATGAGCAGTTCTTC. It yields the protein CRVWVAGVNEQFF.

This clone was counted a single time. This chain uses TRBV11-3 with TRBJ2-3; possibly TRBD2 for D (6 bases). The V end lost 2 bases, the J end lost 14 bases, and 20 bases lay between the germline ends. Germline CDR1 and CDR2: SGHNT and YENEEA. The CDR3 covers 14 residues. CDR3 protein: CASSLTTSPLPPYF. As DNA, the CDR3 is TGTGCCAGCAGCTTAACCACTAGCCCCCTCCCCCCGTATTTT.

V is TRBV6-5 and J is TRBJ1-5; no clear D gene. Germline CDR1 reads MNHEY; CDR2 reads SVGAGI. CDR3 length equals 15 residues. V dropped 6 bases and J dropped 0 bases, with 12 bases sitting between them. For the CDR3, the DNA is TGTGCCAGCAGACTTACAGATTATAGCAATCAGCCCCAGCATTTT. As protein: CASRLTDYSNQPQHF.

The table lists this clone with a few counts. V is TRBV9 and J is TRBJ2-7; TRBD2 is a possible D gene (7 bases). The CDR3 spans 15 residues. CDR1 and CDR2 from the germline V gene are SGDLS and YYNGEE. V dropped 2 bases and J dropped 3 bases, with 15 bases sitting between them. CDR3 DNA: TGTGCCAGCAGCGTCGGGGCGGGGGCTTACTACGAGCAGTACTTC. Amino acid sequence: CASSVGAGAYYEQYF.

The V call is TRBV5-5, the J call TRBJ1-6; D unclear. Germline V gives CDR1 SGHKS, CDR2 YYEKEE (reference sequence). The germline V and J ends were trimmed by 0 bases and 10 bases, with 14 bases remaining between them. CDR3 size: 15 residues. The CDR3 sequence: CASSLALLIESPLHF. The CDR3 coding sequence is TGTGCCAGCAGCTTGGCCTTACTCATAGAATCACCCCTCCACTTT.

The chain has TRBV4-2 and TRBJ1-2; 11 bases line up with TRBD1. CDR1 is LGHNA and CDR2 is YNFKEQ in the germline V gene. The CDR3 covers 16 residues. The J segment lost 7 bases and the V segment lost 1 base, leaving 8 bases of the junction unmatched. The CDR3 here is CASSQGDRDRGSGYTF. Written as DNA, the CDR3 is TGTGCCAGCAGCCAAGGGGACCGGGACAGGGGGTCTGGCTACACCTTC.

The rearrangement joins TRBV2 to TRBJ1-5; D unclear. CDR1 and CDR2 from the germline V gene are SNHLY and FYNNEI. V dropped 5 bases and J dropped 7 bases, with 12 bases sitting between them. The CDR3 has 13 residues. CDR3: CASSLRAGQPQHF. For the CDR3, the DNA is TGTGCCAGCAGTCTGCGGGCCGGGCAGCCCCAGCATTTT.

The chain links TRBV10-2 to TRBJ2-1; perhaps TRBD2 as D (6 bases). Germline CDR1 reads WSHSY; CDR2 reads SAAADI. The CDR3 consists of 19 residues. Trimming left V 3 bases short and J 5 bases short, with 26 bases between. CDR3 nucleotides: TGCGCCAGCAGTGAAGTGTGGCGGGGAACGAAAAGAGCTGACAATGAGCAGTTCTTC. It is translated as CASSEVWRGTKRADNEQFF.

The chain employs TRBV12-5 and TRBJ2-1; 9 bases line up with TRBD1. This CDR3 is built from 15 residues. After removal of 6 bases from V and 3 bases from J, the junction contained 6 bases not matched to a gene. Germline lookup yields CDR1 LGHNT and CDR2 FRNRAP. This chain's CDR3 is CASGPPDRGYNEQFF. Here the CDR3 DNA reads TGTGCTAGTGGACCCCCGGACAGGGGCTACAATGAGCAGTTCTTC.

V gene TRBV27 combines with J gene TRBJ1-1; D is undetermined. The germline gives CDR1 MNHEY, CDR2 SMNVEV (reference sequence). The V end was cut by 2 bases, the J end by 1 base, with 5 bases between. The CDR3 runs 13 residues. Here the CDR3 DNA reads TGTGCCAGCAGTTTAGGGCGGAACACTGAAGCTTTCTTT. Protein product: CASSLGRNTEAFF.

The genes are TRBV11-3 and TRBJ2-7; D gene uncertain. The CDR3 runs to 13 residues. Trimming left V 2 bases short and J 3 bases short, with 8 bases between. The germline gives CDR1 SGHNT, CDR2 YENEEA. In DNA, the CDR3 is TGTGCCAGCAGCTTATCCAGGTACTACGAGCAGTACTTC. This codes for CASSLSRYYEQYF. The full variable domain, completed using reference TRBV11-3 and TRBJ2-7, is EAGVVQSPRYKIIEKKQPVAFWCNPISGHNTLYWYLQNLGQGPELLIRYENEEAVDDSQLPKDRFSAERLKGVDSTLKIQPAELGDSAVYLCASSLSRYYEQYFGPGTRLTVT.

The CDR3 DNA reads as TGCAGCGTTGAAACAAACACTGAAGCTTTCTTT. Residues: CSVETNTEAFF. This chain links TRBV29-1 with TRBJ1-1; D not resolved. Germline V CDR1 and CDR2: SQVTM, ANQGSEA. The V and J ends lost 2 bases and 2 bases respectively, with 3 bases between them. The CDR3 loop spans 11 amino acids.

This chain connects TRBV6-5 to TRBJ1-6, with D unresolved. The germline V and J ends were trimmed by 6 bases and 14 bases, with 17 bases remaining between them. The CDR3 is made up of 13 amino acids. Germline lookup yields CDR1 MNHEY and CDR2 SVGAGI. This CDR3 reads CASRDPGVLALHF. CDR3 bases: TGTGCCAGCAGGGATCCTGGGGTACTAGCCCTCCACTTT.

This chain uses TRBV30 with TRBJ2-5, with D unresolved. Germline V gene sequence: CDR1 GTSNPN, CDR2 SVGIG (reference sequence). Trimming cost V 4 bases and J 1 base, with 10 bases left between them. This CDR3 is built from 13 residues. This chain's CDR3 is CAWTLRLQETQYF. The CDR3 DNA follows: TGTGCCTGGACCCTCAGGCTCCAAGAGACCCAGTACTTC.

The rearrangement links TRBV5-6 to TRBJ1-4; possibly TRBD1 for D (5 bases). Germline loops: CDR1 SGHDT, CDR2 YYEEEE. V lost 2 bases to trimming and J lost 4 bases, with 9 bases between them. CDR3 size: 14 residues. As DNA, the CDR3 is TGTGCCAGCAGCTTATGGGGCCTTAATGAAAAACTGTTTTTT. Translating it yields CASSLWGLNEKLFF.

The rearrangement joins TRBV29-1 to TRBJ1-4; 8 bases map to TRBD1. The CDR3 spans 14 residues. Trimming removed 0 bases from V and 7 bases from J; junction bases left unmatched: 4. Germline V gene data show CDR1 as SQVTM and CDR2 as ANQGSEA. CDR3 bases: TGCAGCGTTGAAGAAACAGGGGGTAGTGAAAAACTGTTTTTT. This encodes CSVEETGGSEKLFF.

CDR3 coding DNA: TGTGCCAGCAGCTTGGTCCTGGACGCGGGCAACACAGATACGCAGTATTTT. Its translation is CASSLVLDAGNTDTQYF. V usage is TRBV5-8 and J usage is TRBJ2-3, with D possibly matching TRBD2 (5 bases). The V and J ends lost 0 bases and 2 bases respectively, with 16 bases between them. Per germline, CDR1 SGHTS and CDR2 YDEGEE. The CDR3 totals 17 residues.

The sample holds a few counts of this clone. V and J are TRBV9 and TRBJ1-3, with a weak D call TRBD1 (6 bases). There are 15 residues in the CDR3. Germline V gene lookup returns CDR1 SGDLS and CDR2 YYNGEE. V lost 2 bases and J lost 3, with 12 bases in between. This CDR3 is CASSVQGKGGNTIYF. In DNA form, the CDR3 reads TGTGCCAGCAGCGTGCAGGGGAAGGGTGGAAACACCATATATTTT.

This clone was observed once. The rearrangement joins TRBV2 to TRBJ2-5; 7 nucleotides agree with TRBD2. CDR3 length: 14 residues. V lost 0 bases to trimming and J lost 5 bases; unmatched junction nucleotides: 3. Germline-derived CDR1 and CDR2 are SNHLY and FYNNEI. The CDR3, as DNA: TGTGCCAGCAGTGAAGCGCTGGGGGGGGAGACCCAGTACTTC. This sequence encodes CASSEALGGETQYF.

This clone was picked up a small number of times. This chain uses TRBV5-6 with TRBJ2-5, with D possibly being TRBD2 (7 bases). V shed 3 bases and J shed 5 bases, with 14 bases lying between them. Germline CDR1 reads SGHDT; CDR2 reads YYEEEE. CDR3 length: 14 residues. The CDR3 spells CASSYKQGGETQYF. CDR3 coding DNA: TGTGCCAGCAGCTACAAACAGGGAGGGGAGACCCAGTACTTC.

The gene calls are TRBV6-1 and TRBJ1-2, with D unresolved. Trimming took off 2 bases at V and 7 bases at J, with 11 bases between the two ends. CDR1 is MNHNS, CDR2 SASEGT, per germline. This CDR3 contains 13 residues. The DNA for the CDR3 is TGTGCCAGCAGTGAACAACAGTTCGGTGGCTACACCTTC. Translated, it gives CASSEQQFGGYTF.

J is TRBJ2-7 and V is TRBV6-1; D is perhaps TRBD2 (6 bases). V lost 0 bases and J lost 7, with 16 bases in between. The CDR3 extends over 15 amino acids. CDR1 and CDR2 (germline): MNHNS, SASEGT. The CDR3 sequence is CASSEANGSRGEQYF. As DNA, the CDR3 is TGTGCCAGCAGTGAAGCTAACGGCAGCCGGGGGGAGCAGTACTTC.

The V gene is TRBV27, the J gene TRBJ2-5; maybe TRBD1 (6 bases). CDR1 and CDR2 from the germline V gene are MNHEY and SMNVEV (reference sequence). V was shortened by 0 bases and J by 1 base, with 9 bases between the two germline ends. The length of the CDR3 is 15 residues. CDR3 protein: CASSLSVGAQETQYF. The DNA for the CDR3 is TGTGCCAGCAGTTTATCGGTGGGGGCCCAAGAGACCCAGTACTTC.